A selection of T cell receptor beta chains follows, all from one sample in a study of regulatory T cells in long-lasting Graves disease. TCRdb reanalysed the multiplex PCR reads using MiXCR and keeps one entry per CDR3 protein. The sample yields more than 350,000 distinct CDR3 sequences, 15% seen once. The sample also formed part of further work on T cells in Graves' hyperthyroidism and ophthalmopathy.

The source was peripheral blood mononuclear cells (PBMCs), collected at new diagnosis, from a patient treated with antithyroid drugs. All receptors derive from a woman aged 25-40 years with Graves disease. Both conserved end residues are part of each CDR3. A D gene is named only where the DNA matches it firmly. Not every row has a clone size; where given, it reads once, few, many or a size class.

J: TRBJ2-7
D: TRBD1
V: TRBV18
size: many
DNA: TGTGCCAGCTCGCTTACCAGGACAGGGGACTCCTACGAGCAGTACTTC
CDR3: CASSLTRTGDSYEQYF

J: TRBJ2-1
D: TRBD2
V: TRBV20-1
size: many
DNA: TGCAGTGCTAGAACTAGCGGGAGGGCTAGTGAGCAGTTCTTC
CDR3: CSARTSGRASEQFF

J: TRBJ2-3
D: -
V: TRBV13
size: many
DNA: TGTGCCAGCAGCTTAGTCAGGGGGGATCCTTCCATTGCGCAGTATTTT
CDR3: CASSLVRGDPSIAQYF

J: TRBJ2-3
D: -
V: TRBV7-9
size: many
DNA: TGTGCCAGCAGCCGAAAGAGGGGGGCCACAGATACGCAGTATTTT
CDR3: CASSRKRGATDTQYF

J: TRBJ2-2
D: -
V: TRBV19
size: few
DNA: TGTGCCAGTAGTATAACCGGGACGGGGAACACCGGGGAGCTGTTTTTT
CDR3: CASSITGTGNTGELFF

J: TRBJ1-3
D: TRBD1
V: TRBV5-1
size: many
DNA: TGTGCCAGCAGGGACAGCTCTGGAAACACCATATATTTT
CDR3: CASRDSSGNTIYF

J: TRBJ2-3
D: TRBD2
V: TRBV6-8
size: many
DNA: TGTGCCAGCAGTTCCAGAAAGCGGGAATGGTGGTGGGATACGCAGTATTTT
CDR3: CASSSRKREWWWDTQYF

J: TRBJ2-3
D: TRBD2
V: TRBV12-3/TRBV12-4
size: -
DNA: TGTGCCAGCATCCCGACTAGCGGGGGCACAGATACGCAGTATTTT
CDR3: CASIPTSGGTDTQYF

J: TRBJ1-3
D: -
V: TRBV5-1
size: many
DNA: TGCGCCAGCAGCCGGACAGATTTTGGAAACACCATATATTTT
CDR3: CASSRTDFGNTIYF

J: TRBJ2-1
D: TRBD2
V: TRBV9
size: few
DNA: TGTGCCAGCAGCCTTACGGGACTAGCGGGAGAGGGTAGCTACAATGAGCAGTTCTTC
CDR3: CASSLTGLAGEGSYNEQFF

J: TRBJ1-6
D: TRBD1
V: TRBV6-1
size: many
DNA: TGTGCCAGCAGTGGACAGGGGGCAAACTCACCCCTCCACTTT
CDR3: CASSGQGANSPLHF

J: TRBJ2-2
D: -
V: TRBV4-2
size: -
DNA: TGTGCCAGCAGCCAAGATGGGGGCTTTAGTGGTAACGGGGAGCTGTTTTTT
CDR3: CASSQDGGFSGNGELFF

J: TRBJ2-7
D: TRBD1
V: TRBV5-1
size: -
DNA: TGCGCCAGCAGCTTGTTGGGACAGGCTACCGCTTTTGAGCAGTACTTC
CDR3: CASSLLGQATAFEQYF

J: TRBJ2-2
D: TRBD2
V: TRBV30
size: many
DNA: TGTGCCTCGGGGGGTAGCGGGAGGCACGGGGAGCTGTTTTTT
CDR3: CASGGSGRHGELFF

J: TRBJ2-7
D: -
V: TRBV19
size: -
DNA: TGTGCCAGTAGTATTGGAGACATGGGCTACGAGCAGTACTTC
CDR3: CASSIGDMGYEQYF

J: TRBJ1-6
D: -
V: TRBV3-1
size: few
DNA: TGTGCCAGCAGCCCCAAAGGCCCGATTTTGGCGATTCCTTCACCCCTCCACTTT
CDR3: CASSPKGPILAIPSPLHF

J: TRBJ2-5
D: TRBD2
V: TRBV5-1
size: -
DNA: TGCGCCAGCAGCCCCGGACTAGCGGGAGGGCCTAGGGAGACCCAGTACTTC
CDR3: CASSPGLAGGPRETQYF

J: TRBJ2-7
D: TRBD2
V: TRBV20-1
size: many
DNA: TGCAGTGCTGGGGGACTAGCGGGAGGCGGCGAGCAGTACTTC
CDR3: CSAGGLAGGGEQYF

J: TRBJ2-1
D: TRBD2
V: TRBV13
size: few
DNA: TGTGCCAGCAGCCTTCCAGCGGGAGGGGTGGAGAATGAGCAGTTCTTC
CDR3: CASSLPAGGVENEQFF

J: TRBJ1-2
D: -
V: TRBV30
size: many
DNA: TGTGCCTGGAGTGTCGAGGGACTCCCCCTCGACAATGGCTACACCTTC
CDR3: CAWSVEGLPLDNGYTF

J: TRBJ2-1
D: TRBD1
V: TRBV10-1
size: many
DNA: TGCGCCAGCAGTGGAGGGGGCGCCTGGAATGAGCAGTTCTTC
CDR3: CASSGGGAWNEQFF

J: TRBJ2-7
D: TRBD1
V: TRBV10-3
size: -
DNA: TGTGCCATCAAATCCCCGGGACAGGCTTACGAGCAGTACTTC
CDR3: CAIKSPGQAYEQYF

J: TRBJ2-2
D: -
V: TRBV6-1
size: many
DNA: TGTGCCAGCAGTGAAGGGCAGGGATGGAACACCGGGGAGCTGTTTTTT
CDR3: CASSEGQGWNTGELFF

J: TRBJ1-4
D: -
V: TRBV12-3/TRBV12-4
size: many
DNA: TGTGCCAGCTGGGGTTTGAAAGGACAGTTGTTTTTT
CDR3: CASWGLKGQLFF

J: TRBJ2-7
D: -
V: TRBV7-7
size: -
DNA: TGTGCCAGCAGCTTTGCTGGTGGAAAACCACACCCCTACGAGCAGTACTTC
CDR3: CASSFAGGKPHPYEQYF

J: TRBJ2-2
D: TRBD2
V: TRBV7-9
size: few
DNA: TGTGCCAGCCGGGGGGACTATCCCAACAACACCGGGGAGCTGTTTTTT
CDR3: CASRGDYPNNTGELFF

J: TRBJ1-2
D: -
V: TRBV3-1
size: many
DNA: TGTGCCAGCAGCCAAGGCAAAAGCTATGGCTACACCTTC
CDR3: CASSQGKSYGYTF

J: TRBJ1-3
D: -
V: TRBV30
size: many
DNA: TGTGCCTGGAGTGTTGGGGGGACTGGAAACACCATATATTTT
CDR3: CAWSVGGTGNTIYF

J: TRBJ1-4
D: -
V: TRBV2
size: -
DNA: TGTGCCAGCAGTGAAGGGGGGGGACGCCCAAATGAAAAACTGTTTTTT
CDR3: CASSEGGGRPNEKLFF

J: TRBJ1-1
D: TRBD1
V: TRBV2
size: many
DNA: TGTGCCAGCAGGGCCGGGACAGGGGTTTCCACTGAAGCTTTCTTT
CDR3: CASRAGTGVSTEAFF

J: TRBJ2-1
D: TRBD1
V: TRBV20-1
size: many
DNA: TGCAGTGCTTCACGGACAGGGACTGAGCAGTTCTTC
CDR3: CSASRTGTEQFF

J: TRBJ2-3
D: -
V: TRBV6-1
size: many
DNA: TGTGCCACGCATTCAGGGTCAGATACGCAGTATTTT
CDR3: CATHSGSDTQYF

J: TRBJ2-7
D: TRBD2
V: TRBV14
size: few
DNA: TGTGCCAGCAGCCAAGATCCGCCAGCGGGAGGCTCCTACGAGCAGTACTTC
CDR3: CASSQDPPAGGSYEQYF

J: TRBJ2-1
D: TRBD2
V: TRBV12-3/TRBV12-4
size: many
DNA: TGTGCCAGCTCTGGGGATCAGCGGGAATACAATGAGCAGTTCTTC
CDR3: CASSGDQREYNEQFF

J: TRBJ2-7
D: TRBD1
V: TRBV20-1
size: many
DNA: TGCAGTGCTGGGACAGGGAACGGCAACGAGCAGTACTTC
CDR3: CSAGTGNGNEQYF

J: TRBJ1-3
D: TRBD1
V: TRBV19
size: few
DNA: TGTGCCAGTAGTATCTCCGGGACAGGGGGCTCTGGAAACACCATATATTTT
CDR3: CASSISGTGGSGNTIYF

J: TRBJ2-7
D: -
V: TRBV24-1
size: many
DNA: TGTGCCACCAGCGGACAACACGGGGAGCAGTACTTC
CDR3: CATSGQHGEQYF

J: TRBJ2-3
D: TRBD1
V: TRBV7-9
size: many
DNA: TGTGCCAGCAGCAAGACAGGGAGCGCAGATACGCAGTATTTT
CDR3: CASSKTGSADTQYF

J: TRBJ2-2
D: -
V: TRBV20-1
size: many
DNA: TGCAGTGCCACAACAGGATATTCGAACACCGGGGAGCTGTTTTTT
CDR3: CSATTGYSNTGELFF

J: TRBJ2-1
D: TRBD1
V: TRBV30
size: many
DNA: TGTGCCTCGGCGCTTGGACAGGGGATTCATGAGCAGTTCTTC
CDR3: CASALGQGIHEQFF

J: TRBJ1-2
D: TRBD1
V: TRBV28
size: few
DNA: TGTGCCAGCAGTTTATCCCCCACAGGGGGCCACTATGGCTACACCTTC
CDR3: CASSLSPTGGHYGYTF

J: TRBJ2-7
D: TRBD2
V: TRBV9
size: few
DNA: TGTGCCAGCAGCGTTGGTGGGAGGGCCGGGAACGAGCAGTACTTC
CDR3: CASSVGGRAGNEQYF

J: TRBJ1-5
D: -
V: TRBV16
size: -
DNA: TGTGCCAGCAGCCAAACGACCCCCCCAGAGGTTTCTAGCAATCAGCCCCAGCATTTT
CDR3: CASSQTTPPEVSSNQPQHF

J: TRBJ2-5
D: TRBD2
V: TRBV4-1
size: -
DNA: TGCGCCAGCAGCCCAACTTCCGGACTAGCGGGAGGGCCTCCGTACTTC
CDR3: CASSPTSGLAGGPPYF

J: TRBJ2-1
D: TRBD2
V: TRBV7-3
size: many
DNA: TGTGCCAGCAGCCCCGGGGGGGCGGGCAATGAGCAGTTCTTC
CDR3: CASSPGGAGNEQFF

J: TRBJ2-5
D: -
V: TRBV27
size: many
DNA: TGTGCCAGCAGTTTCGGTGGGGAAGAAGAGACCCAGTACTTC
CDR3: CASSFGGEEETQYF

J: TRBJ2-1
D: -
V: TRBV30
size: many
DNA: TGTGCCTGGAGTGTAGGGGATCTTCCCTACAATGAGCAGTTCTTC
CDR3: CAWSVGDLPYNEQFF

J: TRBJ2-1
D: TRBD2
V: TRBV20-1
size: many
DNA: TGCAGTGCTACGACTAGCGGGAACTACAATGAGCAGTTCTTC
CDR3: CSATTSGNYNEQFF

J: TRBJ1-3
D: TRBD1
V: TRBV19
size: many
DNA: TGTGCCAGTAGTATGTCATCCGTGGACAGGAGCTCTGGAAACACCATATATTTT
CDR3: CASSMSSVDRSSGNTIYF

J: TRBJ2-5
D: TRBD2
V: TRBV20-1
size: many
DNA: TGCAGTGCTGGACTAGCGGGAGTGAAGACCCAGTACTTC
CDR3: CSAGLAGVKTQYF

J: TRBJ2-7
D: -
V: TRBV3-1
size: many
DNA: TGTGCCAGCAGCCAAGGAGGCGGCTCCTACGAGCAGTACTTC
CDR3: CASSQGGGSYEQYF

J: TRBJ2-7
D: TRBD1
V: TRBV15
size: few
DNA: TGTGCCACCAGCTCGTCCGGGACAGGGCCCCTATCCTACGAGCAGTACTTC
CDR3: CATSSSGTGPLSYEQYF

J: TRBJ2-2
D: TRBD2
V: TRBV11-1
size: -
DNA: TGTGCCAGCAGCACCCGACTAGCGGGAGGATTGGCCGGCGGGGAGCTGTTTTTT
CDR3: CASSTRLAGGLAGGELFF

J: TRBJ2-2
D: -
V: TRBV12-3/TRBV12-4
size: -
DNA: TGTGCCAGCAGCCAGATCCAGTCGTACACCGGGGAGCTGTTTTTT
CDR3: CASSQIQSYTGELFF

J: TRBJ1-4
D: -
V: TRBV6-2/TRBV6-3
size: many
DNA: TGTGCCAGCAGCCTTCTTGGGATGGTGAATGAAAAACTGTTTTTT
CDR3: CASSLLGMVNEKLFF

J: TRBJ2-1
D: -
V: TRBV12-5
size: many
DNA: TGTGCTAGTGGTTTGATAACTATCCCTCCCTACAATGAGCAGTTCTTC
CDR3: CASGLITIPPYNEQFF

J: TRBJ2-5
D: -
V: TRBV30
size: many
DNA: TGTGCCTGGAGTTTAGTAATTGGAGGGGAGACCCAGTACTTC
CDR3: CAWSLVIGGETQYF

J: TRBJ2-4
D: -
V: TRBV30
size: many
DNA: TGTGCCTGGAGTTCCAAAAACATTCAGTACTTC
CDR3: CAWSSKNIQYF

J: TRBJ2-7
D: -
V: TRBV2
size: -
DNA: TGTGCCAGCACCTGGACCTCCTACGAGCAGTACTTC
CDR3: CASTWTSYEQYF